The 10 T cell receptor beta chains presented below share a single source sample, sequenced in a study of cytomegalovirus exposure and HLA in healthy donors. 60 Vbeta and 13 Jbeta primers were used in PCR. Libraries were prepared by immunoSEQ multiplex PCR; TCRdb keeps only in-frame clonotypes and omits some of them. The table has 150,000 to 200,000 clones, around 75% seen once. The sequenced sample consisted of PBMCs. Receptors originate from a man between 18 and 35 years old in good health and CMV-seropositive.

Only one count was recorded for this clone. This chain links TRBV9 with TRBJ2-2; 11 nucleotides line up with TRBD2. This CDR3 spans 15 amino acids. Germline V gives CDR1 SGDLS, CDR2 YYNGEE. The J segment lost 9 bases and the V segment lost 3 bases, leaving 7 bases of the junction unmatched. The CDR3: CASSGASGGSRELFF. For the CDR3, the DNA is TGTGCCAGCAGCGGGGCTAGCGGGGGGAGCCGGGAGCTGTTTTTT.

About this clone itself: The germline gene is not matched at one end of the junction; a read error may be the cause. J is TRBJ2-5 and V is TRBV11-2, with D possibly matching TRBD1 (5 bases). Germline values: CDR1 SGHAT, CDR2 FQNNGV. The length of the CDR3 is 12 residues. The DNA for the CDR3 is TGTGCCAGCAGCTTTGTCCAGGGTCCCCAGGACTTC. It yields the protein CASSFVQGPQDF.

The chain employs TRBV5-8 and TRBJ1-2; 7 positions match TRBD1. This CDR3 is 15 amino acids long. V shed 0 bases, J shed 4 bases, and the junction held 6 bases outside the gene matches. Looked up from germline, CDR1 is SGHTS and CDR2 is YDEGEE. CDR3 residues: CASSLGLSGGYGYTF. CDR3 in DNA: TGTGCCAGCAGCTTGGGGCTTTCAGGGGGCTATGGCTACACCTTC.

This clone has a handful of counts. V and J are TRBV6-1 and TRBJ2-7; 8 nucleotides match TRBD2. CDR3 length: 15 amino acids. Per the germline V gene, CDR1 is MNHNS and CDR2 is SASEGT. Trimming at V came to 5 bases and at J to 0 bases, leaving 6 bases not matched to a gene. The CDR3 loop is CASSLTSGSSYEQYV. The CDR3 DNA reads TGTGCCAGCAGTTTAACTAGCGGTAGCTCCTACGAGCAGTACGTC.

The chain combines TRBV4-1 with TRBJ1-1; 8 nucleotides align to TRBD1. Germline trimming cut 0 bases from V and 1 base from J; bases unmatched to any gene: 13. This CDR3 comprises 19 residues. CDR1 and CDR2 from the germline V gene are MGHRA and YSYEKL. CDR3 region: CASSQEVNPGGPPNTEAFF. The CDR3 bases are TGCGCCAGCAGCCAAGAGGTTAACCCAGGGGGCCCTCCGAACACTGAAGCTTTCTTT.

This sequence joins TRBV21-1 and TRBJ2-7; the table assigns TRBD2, which was not confirmed against the DNA. TRBV21-1 is a listed pseudogene. The length of the CDR3 is 15 residues. The CDR3 loop is CASSNRDFHPLEQYV. The CDR3 DNA sequence: TGTGCCAGCAGCAACCGGGACTTCCATCCCCTCGAGCAGTACGTC.

The V and J genes are TRBV29-1 and TRBJ1-3, with a weak D call TRBD1 (6 bases). This CDR3 is 13 amino acids long. Germline CDR1 reads SQVTM; CDR2 reads ANQGSEA. Trimming removed 4 bases from V and 4 bases from J, with 11 bases in between. CDR3: CSVVGGGGNTIYF. Here the CDR3 DNA reads TGCAGCGTTGTGGGGGGGGGCGGAAACACCATATATTTT. Full variable domain (rest looked up from reference TRBV29-1 and TRBJ1-3): SAVISQKPSRDICQRGTSLTIQCQVDSQVTMMFWYRQQPGQSLTLIATANQGSEATYESGFVIDKFPISRPNLTFSTLTVSNMSPEDSSIYLCSVVGGGGNTIYFGEGSWLTVV.

The V and J genes are TRBV25-1 and TRBJ2-3, with TRBD2 matching 7 bases. The CDR3 runs 15 residues. The V gene's germline CDR1 is MGHDK and CDR2 SYGVNS. Germline trimming cut 3 bases from V and 2 bases from J; bases unmatched to any gene: 5. The CDR3 is CASSEASGPTDTQYF. DNA for the CDR3: TGTGCCAGCAGTGAGGCTAGCGGACCCACAGATACGCAGTATTTT.

Regarding this clone: Other nucleotide sequences from this sample produce the same CDR3. The CDR3, as DNA: TGTGCCAGCAGTTTACCGGTGAACACTGAAGCTTTCTTT. As protein: CASSLPVNTEAFF. The rearrangement joins TRBV28 to TRBJ1-1; D gene unclear. The germline V and J ends were trimmed by 2 bases and 0 bases, with 4 bases remaining between them. From germline, CDR1 is MDHEN and CDR2 SYDVKM. This CDR3 has 13 residues.

The chain employs TRBV4-1 and TRBJ2-1; TRBD2 matches 11 bases. The CDR3 is 16 amino acids. Germline CDR1 and CDR2: MGHRA and YSYEKL. The junction had 2 bases not matched to a gene; V was cut back by 0 bases and J by 4 bases. The CDR3 protein is CASSQEGTSGYNEQFF. The CDR3 nucleotides are TGCGCCAGCAGCCAAGAAGGGACTAGCGGTTACAATGAGCAGTTCTTC.